The entry below describes one T cell receptor (beta chain). These data come from a study of T cell responses to AZD1222 COVID-19 vaccine. This table comes from immunoSEQ multiplex PCR, and its TCRdb copy is limited to in-frame clones, with some not included. The sample consists of approximately 99,000 clones, 85% to 90% of them appearing once. Trimming removed 0 bases at V and 4 bases at J, with 11 bases between. Germline V lookup: CDR1 SGHRS, CDR2 YFSETQ. CDR3 length: 15 amino acids. The chain links TRBV5-1 to TRBJ1-3; maybe TRBD1 (5 bases). The source is an adult in good health. Source: peripheral blood, taken on day 0 of AZD1222 vaccination. The CDR3 DNA follows: TGCGCCAGCAGCTTGGTCGGGGACTACGGAAACACCATATATTTT. Translating gives CASSLVGDYGNTIYF.